This T cell receptor (beta chain) was sequenced for a study of spatial heterogeneity in lung cancer. Turning to the study itself: Raw-read counts averaged over ten per unique TCR and UMI combination.

This clonotype was seen repeatedly, ten times or more. CDR1 SGHNT and CDR2 YYREEE come from the germline V gene (reference sequence). V gave up 0 bases and J gave up 6 bases, with 6 bases separating them. This CDR3 contains 13 residues. Noted time point: blood at routine non-recurrence follow-up after resection. TCRdb independently ran MiXCR on the 5' RACE reads; one entry per CDR3 protein. Among 27,000 or so distinct CDR3 sequences listed, 5% to 6.5% were seen once. This sample comprised PBMCs, obtained at follow-up. This sequence originates from a female donor with early-stage non-small cell lung cancer. The chain recombines TRBV5-4 with TRBJ2-2, with D perhaps matching TRBD1 (5 bases). CDR3: CASSLEGAGELFF. Written as DNA, the CDR3 is TGTGCCAGCAGCTTGGAAGGGGCCGGGGAGCTGTTTTTT.